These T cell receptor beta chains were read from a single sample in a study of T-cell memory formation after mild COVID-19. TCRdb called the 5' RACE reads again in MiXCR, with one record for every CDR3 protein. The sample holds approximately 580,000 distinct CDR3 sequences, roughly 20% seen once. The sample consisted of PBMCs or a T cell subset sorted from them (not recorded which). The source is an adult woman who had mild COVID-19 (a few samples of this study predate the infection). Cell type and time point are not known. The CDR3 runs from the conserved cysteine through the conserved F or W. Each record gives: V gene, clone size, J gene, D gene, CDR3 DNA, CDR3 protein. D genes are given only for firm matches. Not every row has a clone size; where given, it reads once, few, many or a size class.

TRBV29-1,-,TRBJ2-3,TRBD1,TGCAGCCACCTAGGGGACAGATTCACAGATACGCAGTATTTT,CSHLGDRFTDTQYF
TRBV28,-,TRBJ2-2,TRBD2,TGTGCCAGCAGTTTACGGACTAGCGGGCAGAACACCGGGGAGCTGTTTTTT,CASSLRTSGQNTGELFF
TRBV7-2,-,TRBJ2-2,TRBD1,TGTGCCAGCAGCATATACCGCCCGGGACAGGGCGGGGCCGGGGAGCTGTTTTTT,CASSIYRPGQGGAGELFF
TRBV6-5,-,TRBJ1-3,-,TGTGCCAGCACCTCAGTGGGCTCTGGAAACACCATATATTTT,CASTSVGSGNTIYF
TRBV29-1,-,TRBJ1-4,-,TGCAGCGTTTCCCCCGGGTCTGGGCCTGCTGAACTGTTTTTT,CSVSPGSGPAELFF
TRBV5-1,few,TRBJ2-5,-,TGCGCCAGCAGCCCGTACAACGAAGAGACCCAGTACTTC,CASSPYNEETQYF
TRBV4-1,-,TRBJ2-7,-,TGCGCCAGCAGCCAAGGATGGGCCAGCTCCTACGAGCAGTACTTC,CASSQGWASSYEQYF
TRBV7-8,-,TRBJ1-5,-,TGTGCCAGCAGCTTAGCGGGGGCAGGCAATCAGCCCCAGCATTTT,CASSLAGAGNQPQHF
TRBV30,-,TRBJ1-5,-,TGTGCCTGGAGTGTACAGGAAGGTCAGCCCCAGCATTTT,CAWSVQEGQPQHF
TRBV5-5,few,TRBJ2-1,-,TGTGCCAGCAGCTTGGGGTCGGGGCAACCCTACAATGAGCAGTTCTTC,CASSLGSGQPYNEQFF
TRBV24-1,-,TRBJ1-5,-,TGTGCCACCAGTGGGACAGACAATCAGCCCCAGCATTTT,CATSGTDNQPQHF
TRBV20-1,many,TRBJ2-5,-,TGCAGTGCTAGTCAGGGTGGAGAGACCCAGTACTTC,CSASQGGETQYF
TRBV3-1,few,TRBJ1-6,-,TGTGCCAGCAGCCAAGAATCCCTCGGTAGCCTTAATTCACCCCTCCACTTT,CASSQESLGSLNSPLHF
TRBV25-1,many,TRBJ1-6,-,TGTGCCAGCAGCGAAAGGGGCGAAACCTATAATTCACCCCTCCACTTT,CASSERGETYNSPLHF
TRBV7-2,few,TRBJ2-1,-,TGTGCCAGCAGCTTATCATACGGACTATTCAATGAGCAGTTCTTC,CASSLSYGLFNEQFF
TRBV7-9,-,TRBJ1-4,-,TGTGCCAGCAGCTCTCAAAATCCGAACGGAGGAAAACTGTTTTTT,CASSSQNPNGGKLFF
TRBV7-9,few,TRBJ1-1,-,TGTGCCAGCAGCAAGGGACAGAACACTGAAGCTTTCTTT,CASSKGQNTEAFF
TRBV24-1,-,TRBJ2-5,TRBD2,TGTGCCACCAGTGAATCCGGGACTAGCGGGAGACAGACCCAGTACTTC,CATSESGTSGRQTQYF
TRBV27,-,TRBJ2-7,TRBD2,TGTGCCAGCAGTGCCCCGCCGACTAGCGGGAATCTGTACGAGCAGTACTTC,CASSAPPTSGNLYEQYF
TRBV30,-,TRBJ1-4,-,TGTGCCTGGAGTCAGGGGAATGAAAAACTGTTTTTT,CAWSQGNEKLFF
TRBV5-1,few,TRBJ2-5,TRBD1,TGCGCCAGCAGCCCGGGACAGACACAAGAGACCCAGTACTTC,CASSPGQTQETQYF
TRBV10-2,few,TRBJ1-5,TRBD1,TGCGCCAGCAGCAGTGACAGGGGGGGACAGCCCCAGCATTTT,CASSSDRGGQPQHF
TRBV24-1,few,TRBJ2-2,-,TGTGCCACCAGTGATCCCACGGGGGTAACCGGGGAGCTGTTTTTT,CATSDPTGVTGELFF
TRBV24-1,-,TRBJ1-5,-,TGTGCCACCAGTGATTTTTCCAGCTATCAGCCCCAGCATTTT,CATSDFSSYQPQHF
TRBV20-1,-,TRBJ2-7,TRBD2,TGCAGTGCTAGAGACTGGGAGGGCCCCGGAGGAGAGCAGTACTTC,CSARDWEGPGGEQYF
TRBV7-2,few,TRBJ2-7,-,TGTGCCAGCAGCTCACAGCCCTACGAATCCTACGAGCAGTACTTC,CASSSQPYESYEQYF
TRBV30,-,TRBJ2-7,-,TGTGCCTGGAGCCTCTTCTACGAGCAGTACTTC,CAWSLFYEQYF
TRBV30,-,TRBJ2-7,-,TGTGCCTGGAGCGTTACAGTTTCCTACGAGCAGTACTTC,CAWSVTVSYEQYF
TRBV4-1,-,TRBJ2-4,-,TGCGCCAGCAGCCAAGTAACGGGGAGACTAGCCAAAAACATTCAGTACTTC,CASSQVTGRLAKNIQYF
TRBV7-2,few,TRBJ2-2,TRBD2,TGTGCCAGCCGCCCTCGACTAGCGGAGACCACCGGGGAGCTGTTTTTT,CASRPRLAETTGELFF
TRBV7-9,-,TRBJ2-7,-,TGTGCCAGCAGTTTCCCCGGGCCCAACTACGAGCAGTACTTC,CASSFPGPNYEQYF
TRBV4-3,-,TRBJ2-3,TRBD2,TGCGCCAGCAGCCACACCCTTCCCCGACTTAGCGGGAGGGGCGCAGATACGCAGTATTTT,CASSHTLPRLSGRGADTQYF
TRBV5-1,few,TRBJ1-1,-,TGCGCCAGCAGCTCGGAGGGGTCCCGGAGCACTGAAGCTTTCTTT,CASSSEGSRSTEAFF
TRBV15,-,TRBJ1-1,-,TGTGCCACCAGCAAAAACAGGCAAGGGTGGACTGAAGCTTTCTTT,CATSKNRQGWTEAFF
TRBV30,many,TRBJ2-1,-,TGTGCCTGGAGTGCGAGTGAGCAGTTCTTC,CAWSASEQFF
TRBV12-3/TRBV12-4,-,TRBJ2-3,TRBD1,TGTGCCAGCAGGCCTGACAGGGGCACAGATACGCAGTATTTT,CASRPDRGTDTQYF
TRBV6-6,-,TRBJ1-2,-,TGTGCCAGCAGTTACCCCCCCCACCAGGCTGGCTATGGCTACACCTTC,CASSYPPHQAGYGYTF
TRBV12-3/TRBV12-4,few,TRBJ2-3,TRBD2,TGTGCCAGCAGTCGACTAGCAGCTTCAGATACGCAGTATTTT,CASSRLAASDTQYF
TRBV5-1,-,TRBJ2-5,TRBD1,TGCGCCAGCAGCCCCGGCTTCCGGGACAGGGCCGGTCAGACCCAGTACTTC,CASSPGFRDRAGQTQYF
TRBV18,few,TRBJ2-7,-,TGTGCCAGCTCACCTTCCGGTAATGGCGAGCAGTACTTC,CASSPSGNGEQYF
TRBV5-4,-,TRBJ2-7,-,TGTGCCAGCAGCTTGTTTATGGGGTCCACAGCCCACGAGCAGTACTTC,CASSLFMGSTAHEQYF
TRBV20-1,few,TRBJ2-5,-,TGCAGTGCTAGAGATCTTGGGGCGGGGGAGACCCAGTACTTC,CSARDLGAGETQYF
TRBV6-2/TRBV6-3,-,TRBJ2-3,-,TGTGCCAGCAAGGGGTTAGTCTACACAGATACGCAGTATTTT,CASKGLVYTDTQYF
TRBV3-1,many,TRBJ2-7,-,TGTGCCAGCAGCCAATGGTACGGGGCCCCTTCCTACGAGCAGTACTTC,CASSQWYGAPSYEQYF
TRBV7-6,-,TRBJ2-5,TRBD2,TGTGCCAGCAGCTTAGAAGCGGGAGACCAAGAGACCCAGTACTTC,CASSLEAGDQETQYF
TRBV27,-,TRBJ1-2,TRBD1,TGTGCCAGCAGTCCTCAGGGGGGCGGCTACACCTTC,CASSPQGGGYTF
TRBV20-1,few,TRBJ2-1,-,TGCAGTGCTAGATCAAAGAAGGACGTACTGCGGTACAATGAGCAGTTCTTC,CSARSKKDVLRYNEQFF
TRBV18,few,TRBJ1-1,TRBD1,TGTGCCAGCTCACCAACGGGACAGGGATGGGATGGAGCTTTCTTT,CASSPTGQGWDGAFF
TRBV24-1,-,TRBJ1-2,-,TGTGCCACCAGTGACATAAACCAGGGATTCAATGGCTACACCTTC,CATSDINQGFNGYTF
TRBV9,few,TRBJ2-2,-,TGTGCCAGCGGCCGGCCCGGGGAGCTGTTTTTT,CASGRPGELFF
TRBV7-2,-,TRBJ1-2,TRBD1,TGTGCCAGCAGCTGGAGGGGGCTAGGTGGCTACACCTTC,CASSWRGLGGYTF
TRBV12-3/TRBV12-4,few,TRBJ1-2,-,TGTGCCAGCAGCAGACAGGAAAACTATGGCTACACCTTC,CASSRQENYGYTF
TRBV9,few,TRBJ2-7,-,TGTGCCAGCAGCCCCAGGGGCTCCAGCTCCTACGAGCAGTACTTC,CASSPRGSSSYEQYF
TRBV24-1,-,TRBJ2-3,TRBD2,TGTGCCACCAGTCTTGGGGGAGCGGGAGTGACAGATACGCAGTATTTT,CATSLGGAGVTDTQYF